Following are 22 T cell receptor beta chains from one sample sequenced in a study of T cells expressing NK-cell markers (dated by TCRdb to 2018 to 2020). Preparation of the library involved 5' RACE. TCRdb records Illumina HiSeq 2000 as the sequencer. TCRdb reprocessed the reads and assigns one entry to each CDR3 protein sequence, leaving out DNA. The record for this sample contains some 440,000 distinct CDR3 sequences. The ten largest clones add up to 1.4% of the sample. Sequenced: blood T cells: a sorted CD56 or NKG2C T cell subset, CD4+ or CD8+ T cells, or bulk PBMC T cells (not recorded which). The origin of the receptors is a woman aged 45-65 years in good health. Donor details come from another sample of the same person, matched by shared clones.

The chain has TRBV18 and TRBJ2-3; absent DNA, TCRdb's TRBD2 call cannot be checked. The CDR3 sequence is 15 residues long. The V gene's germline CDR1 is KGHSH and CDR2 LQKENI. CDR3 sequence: CASSPGAGFTDTQYF.

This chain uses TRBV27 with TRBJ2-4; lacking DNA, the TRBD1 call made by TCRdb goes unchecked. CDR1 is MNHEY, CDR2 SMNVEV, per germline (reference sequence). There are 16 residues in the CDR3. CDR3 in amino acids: CASSWAGEPPLNIQYF.

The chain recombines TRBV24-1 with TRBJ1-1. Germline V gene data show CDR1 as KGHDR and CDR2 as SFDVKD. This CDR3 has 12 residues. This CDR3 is CATRDPNTEAFF.

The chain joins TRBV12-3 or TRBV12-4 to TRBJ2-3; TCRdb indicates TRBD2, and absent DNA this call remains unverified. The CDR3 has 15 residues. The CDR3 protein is CASSRSGSGTDTQYF.

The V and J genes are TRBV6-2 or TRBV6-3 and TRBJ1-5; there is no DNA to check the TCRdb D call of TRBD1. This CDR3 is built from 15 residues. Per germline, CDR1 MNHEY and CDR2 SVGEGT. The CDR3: CASSEVGTGHQPQHF.

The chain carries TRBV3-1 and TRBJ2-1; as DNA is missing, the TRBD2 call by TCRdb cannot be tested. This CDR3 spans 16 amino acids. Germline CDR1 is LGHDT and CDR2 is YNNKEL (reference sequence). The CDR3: CASSQAGTSGSSEQFF.

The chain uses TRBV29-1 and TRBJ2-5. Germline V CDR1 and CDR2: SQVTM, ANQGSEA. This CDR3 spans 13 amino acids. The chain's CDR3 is CSVVVVAQETQYF. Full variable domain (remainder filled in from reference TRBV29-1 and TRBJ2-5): SAVISQKPSRDICQRGTSLTIQCQVDSQVTMMFWYRQQPGQSLTLIATANQGSEATYESGFVIDKFPISRPNLTFSTLTVSNMSPEDSSIYLCSVVVVAQETQYFGPGTRLLVL.

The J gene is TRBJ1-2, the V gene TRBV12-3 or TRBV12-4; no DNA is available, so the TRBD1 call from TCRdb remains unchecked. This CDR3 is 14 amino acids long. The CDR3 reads CASSFGTGTYGYTF.

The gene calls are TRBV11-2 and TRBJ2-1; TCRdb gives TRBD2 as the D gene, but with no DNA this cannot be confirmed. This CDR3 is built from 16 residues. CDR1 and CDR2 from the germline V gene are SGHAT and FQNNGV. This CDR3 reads CASRGILAGGYNEQFF.

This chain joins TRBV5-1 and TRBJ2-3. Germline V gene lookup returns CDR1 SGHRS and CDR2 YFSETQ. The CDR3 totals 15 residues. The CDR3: CASTLVGAGTDTQYF.

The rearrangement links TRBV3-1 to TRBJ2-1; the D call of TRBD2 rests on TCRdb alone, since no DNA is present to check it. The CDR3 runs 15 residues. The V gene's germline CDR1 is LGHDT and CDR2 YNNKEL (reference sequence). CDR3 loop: CASSGPGLVADEQFF.

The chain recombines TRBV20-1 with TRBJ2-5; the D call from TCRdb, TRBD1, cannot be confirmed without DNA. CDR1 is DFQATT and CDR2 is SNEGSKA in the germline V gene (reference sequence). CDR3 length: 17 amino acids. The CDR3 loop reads CSARPAEPGVRKETQYF.

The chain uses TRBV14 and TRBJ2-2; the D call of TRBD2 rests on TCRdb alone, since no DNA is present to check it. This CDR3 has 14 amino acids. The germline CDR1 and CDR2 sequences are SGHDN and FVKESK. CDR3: CASSLLLGAGELFF.

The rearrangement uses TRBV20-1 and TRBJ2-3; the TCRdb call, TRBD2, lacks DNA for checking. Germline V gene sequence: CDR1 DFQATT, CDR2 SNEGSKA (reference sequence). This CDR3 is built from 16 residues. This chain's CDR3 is CSARVPSGGITDTQYF.

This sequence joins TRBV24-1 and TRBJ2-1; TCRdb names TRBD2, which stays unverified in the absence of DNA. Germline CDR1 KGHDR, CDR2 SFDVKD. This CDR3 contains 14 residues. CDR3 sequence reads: CATSESGVYNEQFF.

The chain's CDR3 is CASSLPISNEQFF. J is TRBJ2-1 and V is TRBV9. The CDR3 is 13 amino acids. Germline V gene data show CDR1 as SGDLS and CDR2 as YYNGEE. The full variable domain, rest sourced from reference TRBV9 and TRBJ2-1, is DSGVTQTPKHLITATGQRVTLRCSPRSGDLSVYWYQQSLDQGLQFLIQYYNGEERAKGNILERFSAQQFPDLHSELNLSSLELGDSALYFCASSLPISNEQFFGPGTRLTVL.

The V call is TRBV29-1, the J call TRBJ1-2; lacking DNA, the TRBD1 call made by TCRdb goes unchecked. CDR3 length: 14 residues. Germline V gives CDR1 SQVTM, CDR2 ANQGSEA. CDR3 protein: CSAHPTGAGWGYTF.

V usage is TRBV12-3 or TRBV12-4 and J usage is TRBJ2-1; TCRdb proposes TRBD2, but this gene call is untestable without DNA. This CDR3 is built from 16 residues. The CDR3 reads CASSFLAGVKYNEQFF.

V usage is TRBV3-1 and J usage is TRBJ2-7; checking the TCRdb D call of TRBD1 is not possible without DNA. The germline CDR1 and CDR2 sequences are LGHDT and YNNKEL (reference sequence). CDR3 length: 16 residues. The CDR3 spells CASSQAPGRAPYEQYF.

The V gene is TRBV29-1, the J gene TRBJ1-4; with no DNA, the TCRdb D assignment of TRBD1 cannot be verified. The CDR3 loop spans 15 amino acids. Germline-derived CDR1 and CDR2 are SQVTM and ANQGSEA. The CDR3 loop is CSARTGGTTNEKLFF.

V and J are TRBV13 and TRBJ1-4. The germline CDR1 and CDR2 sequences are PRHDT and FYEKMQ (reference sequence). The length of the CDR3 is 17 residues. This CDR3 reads CASSLARDGLMNEKLFF.

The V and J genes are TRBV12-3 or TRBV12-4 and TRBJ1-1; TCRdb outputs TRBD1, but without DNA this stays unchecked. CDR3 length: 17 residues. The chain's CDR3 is CASSLGQGFGVNTEAFF.